The present T cell receptor (beta chain) was sequenced within a study of blood T cell repertoires in COVID-19. Study-wide context: Samples came from the United States, Italy and Spain, spanning acute and convalescent COVID-19. Sources were T cells, B-cell-depleted T cells, or PBMCs; the material itself was cDNA or gDNA.

V gave up 2 bases and J gave up 5 bases, with 18 bases separating them. From germline, CDR1 is SGHVS and CDR2 FQNEAQ. This CDR3 has 16 amino acids. Researchers sorted participants into cohorts using their self-reported clinical history. Recovery meant two consecutive negative NP/OP PCR tests, professional clearance, or resolved symptoms. This table comes from immunoSEQ multiplex PCR, and its TCRdb copy is limited to in-frame clones, with some not included. The sample carries around 250,000 clones, approximately 83% recorded once. The chain employs TRBV7-8 and TRBJ1-1; D might be TRBD1 (6 bases). The origin of this receptor is a woman aged 45-59 years who had recovered from COVID-19. The sample taken for sequencing was PBMCs or T cells enriched from blood (not recorded which). The CDR3 DNA reads TGTGCCAGCAGCTTATTACAGGGCGAACGAACGACTGAAGCTTTCTTT. Translated: CASSLLQGERTTEAFF.